This TCR beta chain was profiled in a study of PD-1 blockade in classical Hodgkin lymphoma. The study, taken as a whole, reports: According to reports, newly diagnosed patients had lower baseline TCR diversity than healthy donors, and relapsed/refractory patients had lower baseline TCR diversity still. The drivers behind the repertoire differences, possibly disease activity or prior therapy, remain undefined.

Measured with immunoSEQ multiplex PCR; TCRdb has only the in-frame clones, and not every one. The repertoire has under 30,000 clones, 91% of them found once; the top ten carry 3% to 4%. The V end lost 2 bases, the J end lost 1 base, and 13 bases lay between the germline ends. CDR3 size: 15 residues. In germline, CDR1 is SGHRS, CDR2 YFSETQ. Worth noting for this clone: Its target is not known.

Time point in this sample: newly diagnosed, previously untreated cHL patient sample. This clonotype was obtained from a human donor with classical Hodgkin lymphoma. The gene calls are TRBV5-1 and TRBJ2-7; a weak D match, TRBD2 (6 bases). What was sequenced was peripheral blood mononuclear cells (PBMCs). For the CDR3, the DNA is TGCGCCAGCAGCTTCAATACCGGGACTTCCTACGAGCAGTACTTC. Protein sequence: CASSFNTGTSYEQYF.